This entry is about one T cell receptor beta chain. As yet, its antigen is unknown. This entry is derived from a study of CD8 T cells in ankylosing spondylitis. Study findings and constraints: Seven or eight highly homologous variants made up a TCR beta motif, and this motif appeared characteristic of ankylosing spondylitis blood.

CDR1 and CDR2 (germline): SGHRS, YFSETQ. The CDR3 spans 15 residues. Trimming pared 2 bases from V and 2 bases from J, leaving 13 bases between. Each TCR beta library was made by quantitative 5'-RACE that incorporated molecular barcodes. TCRdb used MiXCR to reprocess the 5' RACE reads, holding one entry per CDR3 protein. This table has roughly 100,000 distinct CDR3 sequences, over 6.5% appearing once. This receptor was taken from a male donor with ankylosing spondylitis or in good health (not recorded which). Sample: blood, either unsorted or a sorted T cell fraction (not recorded which). This rearrangement joins TRBV5-1 to TRBJ2-5; weak D call: TRBD1 (6 bases). DNA of the CDR3: TGCGCCAGCAGCTTCCAGGGGAATATACAAGAGACCCAGTACTTC. As protein: CASSFQGNIQETQYF. The whole variable domain, filled in from reference TRBV5-1 and TRBJ2-5, reads KAGVTQTPRYLIKTRGQQVTLSCSPISGHRSVSWYQQTPGQGLQFLFEYFSETQRNKGNFPGRFSGRQFSNSRSEMNVSTLELGDSALYLCASSFQGNIQETQYFGPGTRLLVL.